This TCR beta chain was retrieved from a study of CD8 T cells in ankylosing spondylitis. The study, taken as a whole, reports: There was reportedly significant enrichment of clones that were disease-linked in matched ankylosing spondylitis synovial fluid. Clones linked with disease were CD8+ and fairly uncommon in the peripheral blood.

MiXCR was run by TCRdb on the 5' RACE reads, yielding one entry per CDR3 protein. The sample carries roughly 180,000 distinct CDR3 sequences, 9.8% recorded once. Germline values: CDR1 LGHNA, CDR2 YSLEER. This CDR3 region has 15 residues. Trimming shortened V by 0 bases and J by 0 bases, and 8 bases separated the two germline ends. A word on this clonotype: What it binds is not known.

V is TRBV4-3 and J is TRBJ1-1, with no clear D. Material: blood, either unsorted or a sorted T cell fraction (not recorded which). This receptor was obtained from a female donor with ankylosing spondylitis or in good health (not recorded which). CDR3 loop: CASSQDRGVNTEAFF. The CDR3 coding sequence is TGCGCCAGCAGCCAAGATCGTGGGGTGAACACTGAAGCTTTCTTT.